What follows is one T cell receptor (beta chain) and its context. The data belong to a study of blood T cell repertoires in COVID-19. The wider study: The United States, Italy and Spain provided the acute and convalescent COVID-19 samples.

Profiled with immunoSEQ multiplex PCR; TCRdb holds only in-frame clones, not every one. Seen here are about 160,000 clones, about four fifths observed once, and the top ten hold approximately 7.6%. The CDR3 runs 18 residues. Per germline, CDR1 SGHTS and CDR2 YDEGEE. Trimming removed 4 bases at V and 11 bases at J, with 31 bases between. The genes are TRBV5-8 and TRBJ2-1, with D possibly matching TRBD1 (6 bases). This sequence originates from an older woman with COVID-19, enrolled during active disease. Sample: peripheral blood. The CDR3 region is CASSPRGLGLLVRGKQFF. The CDR3 nucleotides read TGTGCCAGCAGCCCAAGGGGGTTAGGGCTTCTGGTCCGCGGTAAGCAGTTCTTC.